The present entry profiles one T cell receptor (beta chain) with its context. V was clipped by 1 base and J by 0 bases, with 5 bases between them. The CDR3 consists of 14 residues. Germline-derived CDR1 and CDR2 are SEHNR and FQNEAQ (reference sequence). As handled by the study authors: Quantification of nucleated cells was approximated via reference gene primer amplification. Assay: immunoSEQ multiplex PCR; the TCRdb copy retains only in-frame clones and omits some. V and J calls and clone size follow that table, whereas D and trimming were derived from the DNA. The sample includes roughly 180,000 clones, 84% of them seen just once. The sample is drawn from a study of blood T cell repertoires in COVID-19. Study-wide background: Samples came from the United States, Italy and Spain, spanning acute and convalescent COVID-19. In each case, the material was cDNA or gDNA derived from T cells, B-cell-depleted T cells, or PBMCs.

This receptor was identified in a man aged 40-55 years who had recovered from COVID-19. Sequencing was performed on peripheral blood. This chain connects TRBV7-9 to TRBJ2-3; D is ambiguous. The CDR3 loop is CASSLDGSTDTQYF. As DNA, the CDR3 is TGTGCCAGCAGCTTAGACGGGAGCACAGATACGCAGTATTTT.